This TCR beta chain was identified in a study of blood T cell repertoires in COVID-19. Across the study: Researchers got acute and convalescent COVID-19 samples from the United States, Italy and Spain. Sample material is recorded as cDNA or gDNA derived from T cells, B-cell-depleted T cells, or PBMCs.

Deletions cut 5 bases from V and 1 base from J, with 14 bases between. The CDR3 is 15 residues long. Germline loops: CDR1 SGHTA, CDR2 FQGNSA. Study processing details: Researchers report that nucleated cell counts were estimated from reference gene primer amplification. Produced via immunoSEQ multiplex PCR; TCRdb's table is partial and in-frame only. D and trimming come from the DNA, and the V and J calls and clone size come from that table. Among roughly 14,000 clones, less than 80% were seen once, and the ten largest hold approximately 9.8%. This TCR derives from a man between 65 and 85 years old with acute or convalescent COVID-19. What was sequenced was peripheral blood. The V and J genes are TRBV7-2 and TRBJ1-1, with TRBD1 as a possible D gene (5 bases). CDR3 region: CASSPQGVGNTEAFF. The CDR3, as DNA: TGTGCCAGCAGCCCCCAGGGCGTGGGGAACACTGAAGCTTTCTTT.